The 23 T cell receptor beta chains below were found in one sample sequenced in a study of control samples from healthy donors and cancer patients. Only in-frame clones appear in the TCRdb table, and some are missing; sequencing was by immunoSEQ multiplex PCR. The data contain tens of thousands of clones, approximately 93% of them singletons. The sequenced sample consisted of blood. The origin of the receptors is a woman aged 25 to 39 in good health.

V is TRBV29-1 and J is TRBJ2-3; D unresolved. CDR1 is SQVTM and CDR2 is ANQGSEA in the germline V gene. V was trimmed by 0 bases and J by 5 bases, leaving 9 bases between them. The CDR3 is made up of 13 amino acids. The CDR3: CSVEEATIDTQYF. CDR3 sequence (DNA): TGCAGCGTTGAAGAGGCGACGATAGATACGCAGTATTTT.

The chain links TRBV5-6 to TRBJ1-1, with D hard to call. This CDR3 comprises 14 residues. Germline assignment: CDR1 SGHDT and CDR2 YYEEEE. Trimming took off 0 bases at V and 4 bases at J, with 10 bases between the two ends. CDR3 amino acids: CASSLVGVGTEAFF. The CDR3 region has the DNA TGTGCCAGCAGCTTGGTCGGGGTTGGCACTGAAGCTTTCTTT.

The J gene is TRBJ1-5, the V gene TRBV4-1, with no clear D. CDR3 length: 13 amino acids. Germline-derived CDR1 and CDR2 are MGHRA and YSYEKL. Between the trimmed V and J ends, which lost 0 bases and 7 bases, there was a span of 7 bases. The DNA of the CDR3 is TGCGCCAGCAGCCAAGAAGGTGCCCAGCCCCAGCATTTT. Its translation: CASSQEGAQPQHF.

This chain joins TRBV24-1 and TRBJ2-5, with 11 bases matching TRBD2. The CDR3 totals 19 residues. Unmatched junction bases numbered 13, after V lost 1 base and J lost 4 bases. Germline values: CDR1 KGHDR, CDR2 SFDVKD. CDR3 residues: CATSDLGRQLAGVRETQYF. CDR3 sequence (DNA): TGTGCCACCAGTGATTTAGGGAGGCAACTAGCGGGAGTCCGAGAGACCCAGTACTTC.

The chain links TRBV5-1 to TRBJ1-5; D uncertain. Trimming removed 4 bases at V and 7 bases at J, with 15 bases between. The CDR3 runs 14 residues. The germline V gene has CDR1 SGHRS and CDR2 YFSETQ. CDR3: CASSADREGQPQHF. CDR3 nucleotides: TGCGCCAGCAGCGCGGACCGGGAAGGGCAGCCCCAGCATTTT.

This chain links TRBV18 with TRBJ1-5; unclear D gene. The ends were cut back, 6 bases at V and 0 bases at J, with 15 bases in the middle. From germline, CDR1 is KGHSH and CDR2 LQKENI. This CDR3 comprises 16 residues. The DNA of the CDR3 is TGTGCCAGCTCGCCGTCGGGTGTAGTTAGCAATCAGCCCCAGCATTTT. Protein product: CASSPSGVVSNQPQHF.

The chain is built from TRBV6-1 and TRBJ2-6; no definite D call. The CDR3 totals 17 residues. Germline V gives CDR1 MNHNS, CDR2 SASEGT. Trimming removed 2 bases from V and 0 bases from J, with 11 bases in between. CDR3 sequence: CASSENRPLSGANVLTF. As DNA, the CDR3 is TGTGCCAGCAGTGAAAATCGGCCCCTCTCTGGGGCCAACGTCCTGACTTTC.

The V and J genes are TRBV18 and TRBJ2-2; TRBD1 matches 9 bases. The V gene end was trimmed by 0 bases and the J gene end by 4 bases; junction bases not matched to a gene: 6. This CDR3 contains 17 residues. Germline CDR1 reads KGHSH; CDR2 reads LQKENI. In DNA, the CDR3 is TGTGCCAGCTCACCACCGAAGGGACAGGGATCCACCGGGGAGCTGTTTTTT. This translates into CASSPPKGQGSTGELFF.

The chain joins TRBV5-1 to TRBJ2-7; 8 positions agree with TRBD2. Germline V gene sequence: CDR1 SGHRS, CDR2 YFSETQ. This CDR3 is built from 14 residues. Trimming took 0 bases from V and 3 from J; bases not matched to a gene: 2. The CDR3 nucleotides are TGCGCCAGCAGCTTGGGCGGGAGGAGCTACGAGCAGTACTTC. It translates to CASSLGGRSYEQYF.

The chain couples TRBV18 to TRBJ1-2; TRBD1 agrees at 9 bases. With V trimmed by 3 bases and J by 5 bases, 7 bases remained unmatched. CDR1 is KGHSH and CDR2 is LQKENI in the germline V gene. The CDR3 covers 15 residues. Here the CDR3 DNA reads TGTGCCAGCTCACCTCGCGGACAGGGGAGTTATGGCTACACCTTC. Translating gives CASSPRGQGSYGYTF. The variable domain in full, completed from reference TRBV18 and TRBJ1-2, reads NAGVMQNPRHLVRRRGQEARLRCSPMKGHSHVYWYRQLPEEGLKFMVYLQKENIIDESGMPKERFSAEFPKEGPSILRIQQVVRGDSAAYFCASSPRGQGSYGYTFGSGTRLTVV.

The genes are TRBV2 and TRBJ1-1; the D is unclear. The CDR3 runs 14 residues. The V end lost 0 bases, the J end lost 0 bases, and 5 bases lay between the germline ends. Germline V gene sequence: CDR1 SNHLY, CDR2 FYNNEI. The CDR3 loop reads CASSEARMNTEAFF. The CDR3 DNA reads TGTGCCAGCAGTGAAGCCAGGATGAACACTGAAGCTTTCTTT. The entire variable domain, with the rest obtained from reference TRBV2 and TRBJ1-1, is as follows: EPEVTQTPSHQVTQMGQEVILRCVPISNHLYFYWYRQILGQKVEFLVSFYNNEISEKSEIFDDQFSVERPDGSNFTLKIRSTKLEDSAMYFCASSEARMNTEAFFGQGTRLTVV.

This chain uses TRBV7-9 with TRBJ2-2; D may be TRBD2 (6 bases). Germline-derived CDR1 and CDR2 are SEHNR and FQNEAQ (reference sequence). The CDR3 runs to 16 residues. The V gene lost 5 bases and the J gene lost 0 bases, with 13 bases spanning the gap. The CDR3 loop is CASSLLRETNTGELFF. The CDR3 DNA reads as TGTGCCAGCAGCCTGTTACGGGAGACGAACACCGGGGAGCTGTTTTTT.

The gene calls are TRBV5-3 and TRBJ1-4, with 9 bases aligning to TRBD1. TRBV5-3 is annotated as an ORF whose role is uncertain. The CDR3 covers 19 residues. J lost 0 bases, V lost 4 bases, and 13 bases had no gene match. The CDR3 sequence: CARSQTWTGAQPTNEKLFF. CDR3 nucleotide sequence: TGTGCCAGAAGCCAAACCTGGACAGGGGCTCAACCAACTAATGAAAAACTGTTTTTT.

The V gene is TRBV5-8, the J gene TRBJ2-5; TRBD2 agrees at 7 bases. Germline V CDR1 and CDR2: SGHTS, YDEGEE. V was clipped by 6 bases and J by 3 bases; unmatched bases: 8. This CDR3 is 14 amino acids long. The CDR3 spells CASNSGGSKETQYF. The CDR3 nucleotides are TGTGCCAGCAACTCCGGGGGGTCTAAAGAGACCCAGTACTTC.

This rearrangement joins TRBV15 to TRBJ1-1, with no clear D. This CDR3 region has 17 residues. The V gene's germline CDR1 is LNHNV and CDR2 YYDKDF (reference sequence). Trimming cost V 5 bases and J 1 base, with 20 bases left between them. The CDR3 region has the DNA TGTGCCACCAGCCAAACAACTGGACGGCTGACGAACACTGAAGCTTTCTTT. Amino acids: CATSQTTGRLTNTEAFF.

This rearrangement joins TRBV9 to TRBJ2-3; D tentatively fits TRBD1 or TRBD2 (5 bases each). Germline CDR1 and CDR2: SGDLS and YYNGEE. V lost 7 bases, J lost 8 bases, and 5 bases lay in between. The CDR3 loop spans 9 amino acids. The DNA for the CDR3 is TGTGCCAGCGGGGGTACGCAGTATTTT. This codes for CASGGTQYF.

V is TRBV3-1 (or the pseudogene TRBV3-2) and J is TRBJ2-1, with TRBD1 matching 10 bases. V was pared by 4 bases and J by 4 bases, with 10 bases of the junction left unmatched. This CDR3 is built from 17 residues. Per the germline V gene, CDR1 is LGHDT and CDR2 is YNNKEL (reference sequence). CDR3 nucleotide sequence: TGTGCCAGCAGCCCCGGGACAGGGGCGGTAGGGTACAATGAGCAGTTCTTC. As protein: CASSPGTGAVGYNEQFF.

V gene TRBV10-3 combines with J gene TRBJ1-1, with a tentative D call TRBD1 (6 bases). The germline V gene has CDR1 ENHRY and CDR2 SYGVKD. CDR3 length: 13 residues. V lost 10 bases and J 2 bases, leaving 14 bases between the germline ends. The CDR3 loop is CATQTGDNTEAFF. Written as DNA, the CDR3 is TGTGCCACACAGACAGGAGATAACACTGAAGCTTTCTTT.

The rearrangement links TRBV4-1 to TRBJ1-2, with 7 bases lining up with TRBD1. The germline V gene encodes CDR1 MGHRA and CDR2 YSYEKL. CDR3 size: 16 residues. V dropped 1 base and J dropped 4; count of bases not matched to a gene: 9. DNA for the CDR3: TGCGCCAGCAGCCAAGGTCGGGACAGCGAATTCTATGGCTACACCTTC. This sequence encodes CASSQGRDSEFYGYTF.

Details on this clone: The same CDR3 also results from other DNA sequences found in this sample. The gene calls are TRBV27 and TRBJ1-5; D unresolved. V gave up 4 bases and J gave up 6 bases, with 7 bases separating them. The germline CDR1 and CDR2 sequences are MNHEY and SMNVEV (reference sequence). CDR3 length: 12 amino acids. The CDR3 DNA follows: TGTGCCAGCAGTTCCTTGGGTCAGCCCCAGCATTTT. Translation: CASSSLGQPQHF.

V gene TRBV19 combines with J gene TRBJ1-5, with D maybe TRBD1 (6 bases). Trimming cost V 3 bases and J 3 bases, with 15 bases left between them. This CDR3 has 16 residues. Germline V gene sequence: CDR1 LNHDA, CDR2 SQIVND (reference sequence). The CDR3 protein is CASSMDGGRTNQPQHF. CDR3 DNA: TGTGCCAGTAGTATGGATGGGGGCAGAACCAATCAGCCCCAGCATTTT.

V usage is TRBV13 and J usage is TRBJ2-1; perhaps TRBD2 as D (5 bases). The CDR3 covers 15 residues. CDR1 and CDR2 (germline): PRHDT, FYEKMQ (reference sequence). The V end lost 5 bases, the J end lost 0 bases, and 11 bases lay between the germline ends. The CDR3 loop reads CASSTRGSSYNEQFF. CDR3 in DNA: TGTGCCAGCAGCACCCGCGGGTCCTCCTACAATGAGCAGTTCTTC.

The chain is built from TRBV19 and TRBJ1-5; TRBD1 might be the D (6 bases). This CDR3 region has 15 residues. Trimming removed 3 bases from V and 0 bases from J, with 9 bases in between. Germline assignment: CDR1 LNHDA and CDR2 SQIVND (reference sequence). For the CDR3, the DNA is TGTGCCAGTAGTATCCACAGGGTTAGCAATCAGCCCCAGCATTTT. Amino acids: CASSIHRVSNQPQHF.